A selection of T cell receptor beta chains follows, all from one sample in a study of CD8 T cells in Susac syndrome. MiXCR, run by TCRdb on the immunoSEQ multiplex PCR reads, gives a single entry per CDR3 protein. The sample records about 120,000 distinct CDR3 sequences, 94% being singletons. Sequencing used CD4+ T cells from PBMCs. These receptors were collected from a human donor in good health. Both conserved end residues are part of each CDR3. Fields, in order: CDR3 DNA, CDR3 protein, V gene, J gene, clone size, D gene. A D gene is named only where the DNA matches it firmly. A clone size is listed for some rows: how often the clone was seen (once, few, many), or a class if it is expanded.

TGTGCCAGCAGTTTCCGGACAGGGGGCGCCGACGGCTACACCTTC	CASSFRTGGADGYTF	TRBV12-3/TRBV12-4	TRBJ1-2	.	TRBD1
TGTGCCAGCAGGAGGGACAGGGGGCTGACCCTAAGCTCCTACAATGAGCAGTTCTTC	CASRRDRGLTLSSYNEQFF	TRBV6-1	TRBJ2-1	.	TRBD1
TGTGCCAGCAGCCCGACAGGCGGCCACGAGCAGTACTTC	CASSPTGGHEQYF	TRBV3-1	TRBJ2-7	.	.
TGTGCCAGCAGTTTCACACAGGGGTCCCACGAGCAGTACTTC	CASSFTQGSHEQYF	TRBV12-3/TRBV12-4	TRBJ2-7	few	TRBD1
TGTGCCAGCAGTTATTTACAGAGCAATCAGCCCCAGCATTTT	CASSYLQSNQPQHF	TRBV28	TRBJ1-5	.	.
TGCGCCAGCAGCTTAAGAGCGGGAGGGGAGACCCAGTACTTC	CASSLRAGGETQYF	TRBV5-1	TRBJ2-5	.	TRBD2
TGTGCCAGCAGCGCCTCCGGGACAGAAGTTACCGGGGAGCTGTTTTTT	CASSASGTEVTGELFF	TRBV9	TRBJ2-2	.	TRBD1
TGTGCCAGCAGCTTAGTGGGAGACACTGAAGCTTTCTTT	CASSLVGDTEAFF	TRBV7-9	TRBJ1-1	.	.
TGCGCCAGCAGCCCGAATAGCGGGAGGGACACCGGGGAGCTGTTTTTT	CASSPNSGRDTGELFF	TRBV5-1	TRBJ2-2	.	TRBD2
TGTGCCAGTAAGAGTCGGGGTAATGAAAAACTGTTTTTT	CASKSRGNEKLFF	TRBV19	TRBJ1-4	.	.
TGTGCCAGCAGGGACACCGGAGAGACCCAGTACTTC	CASRDTGETQYF	TRBV2	TRBJ2-5	.	.
TGTGCCAGCAGCCAAGACCTAGTCCCCAATGAGCAGTTCTTC	CASSQDLVPNEQFF	TRBV3-1	TRBJ2-1	.	.
TGTGCCAGCAGTTCTCTAGCGGGAGCGGGCCACGAGCAGTACTTC	CASSSLAGAGHEQYF	TRBV6-5	TRBJ2-7	.	TRBD2
TGTGCCAGCAGTTTATCGTCTAGCGGAGAAGAGACCCAGTACTTC	CASSLSSSGEETQYF	TRBV12-3/TRBV12-4	TRBJ2-5	.	TRBD2
TGCAGTGCTGTCTCCAGGTGGCATTCTGGTGAGCAGTACTTC	CSAVSRWHSGEQYF	TRBV20-1	TRBJ2-7	.	.
TGTGCCAGCAGCCGGGACAGGGGAAGCGAGCAGTACTTC	CASSRDRGSEQYF	TRBV7-2	TRBJ2-7	.	TRBD1
TGTGCCTGGAGCGGTCCCCCCTACGAGCAGTACTTC	CAWSGPPYEQYF	TRBV30	TRBJ2-7	few	.
TGTGCCAGCAGCGTTCTACAGGGGGCGCGTAGCGGGGAGCTGTTTTTT	CASSVLQGARSGELFF	TRBV11-2	TRBJ2-2	.	TRBD1
TGTGCCAGCAGCTTAAGGACAGGGGCCGGCTATGGCTACACCTTC	CASSLRTGAGYGYTF	TRBV7-8	TRBJ1-2	.	TRBD1
TGTGCCAGCAGCCCCCGACAGGCCTACGAGCAGTACTTC	CASSPRQAYEQYF	TRBV12-3/TRBV12-4	TRBJ2-7	.	.
TGCGCCAGCAGCTTAACTAGCGGGAGGGAGAATGAGCAGTTCTTC	CASSLTSGRENEQFF	TRBV5-1	TRBJ2-1	few	TRBD2
TGTGCCAGCAGCACAGAGGGCCTAGCGGAAATCCTCCGTACCTCCTACAATGAGCAGTTCTTC	CASSTEGLAEILRTSYNEQFF	TRBV11-1	TRBJ2-1	.	TRBD2
TGTGCCAGCAGCGCCGGTAAGGGACTAGCGGGAGTCGCAGAGACCCAGTACTTC	CASSAGKGLAGVAETQYF	TRBV9	TRBJ2-5	.	TRBD2
TGTGCCAGCAGTTTAAGCTGGCGGATCAATCAGCCCCAGCATTTT	CASSLSWRINQPQHF	TRBV12-3/TRBV12-4	TRBJ1-5	.	.
TGTGCCAGTAGTGTCGGGGATCGCGAGACGCAGTATTTT	CASSVGDRETQYF	TRBV19	TRBJ2-3	.	.
TGCAGCGTCGAGCCCCTACAGGGGAACGAGCAGTACTTC	CSVEPLQGNEQYF	TRBV29-1	TRBJ2-7	.	TRBD1
TGTGCCAGCTCCCAGGGCGATGACGAGCAGTACTTC	CASSQGDDEQYF	TRBV18	TRBJ2-7	.	.
TGCGCCAGCAGCTTGGCCGCAGGGCCGGGGGAGCAGTACTTC	CASSLAAGPGEQYF	TRBV5-1	TRBJ2-7	.	.
TGTGCCAGCAGGGAGACTAGCGGGAGCGGGGGTGAGCAGTTCTTC	CASRETSGSGGEQFF	TRBV2	TRBJ2-1	once	TRBD2
TGTGCCAGCAGTCGCCACCCCGGGACAGGGACTAGCAATCAGCCCCAGCATTTT	CASSRHPGTGTSNQPQHF	TRBV27	TRBJ1-5	.	TRBD1
TGCAGCGTTGAAGATTGGTGGATAGGGACAGGGAATCGTCCTAACTATGGCTACACCTTC	CSVEDWWIGTGNRPNYGYTF	TRBV29-1	TRBJ1-2	.	TRBD1
TGTGCCAGTCGGACAGGTGGGAACACTGAAGCTTTCTTT	CASRTGGNTEAFF	TRBV19	TRBJ1-1	few	TRBD1
TGTGCCTGGAGTGCGGACAGGTCGCTCGGGGAGACCCAGTACTTC	CAWSADRSLGETQYF	TRBV30	TRBJ2-5	.	TRBD1
TGCGCCAGCAGCCAAGTAGGTGGGGATGAAAAACTGTTTTTT	CASSQVGGDEKLFF	TRBV4-3	TRBJ1-4	.	.
TGTGCCAGCAGCCAGGGGGCTAATTACAATGAGCAGTTCTTC	CASSQGANYNEQFF	TRBV3-1	TRBJ2-1	once	.
TGTGCCAGCAGCCAAGACAGGGGGCGGGAGACCCAGTACTTC	CASSQDRGRETQYF	TRBV7-8	TRBJ2-5	.	TRBD1
TGTGCCAGTAGTTCTGCGGGACAGGCGGTGGCCCAGTACTTC	CASSSAGQAVAQYF	TRBV19	TRBJ2-5	.	TRBD1
TGTGCCAGCAGCTTATTCGGGACAGGGGGCAATGAGCAGTTCTTC	CASSLFGTGGNEQFF	TRBV7-3	TRBJ2-1	.	TRBD1
TGTGCCAGCAGCTTGACGACTGGAAACACCATATATTTT	CASSLTTGNTIYF	TRBV7-9	TRBJ1-3	few	.
TGTGCCAGCAGCGTAGCGAATTCACCCCTCCACTTT	CASSVANSPLHF	TRBV9	TRBJ1-6	.	.
TGCAGTGCTAGAGACAGGGGGCCGGAGACCCAGTACTTC	CSARDRGPETQYF	TRBV20-1	TRBJ2-5	.	TRBD1